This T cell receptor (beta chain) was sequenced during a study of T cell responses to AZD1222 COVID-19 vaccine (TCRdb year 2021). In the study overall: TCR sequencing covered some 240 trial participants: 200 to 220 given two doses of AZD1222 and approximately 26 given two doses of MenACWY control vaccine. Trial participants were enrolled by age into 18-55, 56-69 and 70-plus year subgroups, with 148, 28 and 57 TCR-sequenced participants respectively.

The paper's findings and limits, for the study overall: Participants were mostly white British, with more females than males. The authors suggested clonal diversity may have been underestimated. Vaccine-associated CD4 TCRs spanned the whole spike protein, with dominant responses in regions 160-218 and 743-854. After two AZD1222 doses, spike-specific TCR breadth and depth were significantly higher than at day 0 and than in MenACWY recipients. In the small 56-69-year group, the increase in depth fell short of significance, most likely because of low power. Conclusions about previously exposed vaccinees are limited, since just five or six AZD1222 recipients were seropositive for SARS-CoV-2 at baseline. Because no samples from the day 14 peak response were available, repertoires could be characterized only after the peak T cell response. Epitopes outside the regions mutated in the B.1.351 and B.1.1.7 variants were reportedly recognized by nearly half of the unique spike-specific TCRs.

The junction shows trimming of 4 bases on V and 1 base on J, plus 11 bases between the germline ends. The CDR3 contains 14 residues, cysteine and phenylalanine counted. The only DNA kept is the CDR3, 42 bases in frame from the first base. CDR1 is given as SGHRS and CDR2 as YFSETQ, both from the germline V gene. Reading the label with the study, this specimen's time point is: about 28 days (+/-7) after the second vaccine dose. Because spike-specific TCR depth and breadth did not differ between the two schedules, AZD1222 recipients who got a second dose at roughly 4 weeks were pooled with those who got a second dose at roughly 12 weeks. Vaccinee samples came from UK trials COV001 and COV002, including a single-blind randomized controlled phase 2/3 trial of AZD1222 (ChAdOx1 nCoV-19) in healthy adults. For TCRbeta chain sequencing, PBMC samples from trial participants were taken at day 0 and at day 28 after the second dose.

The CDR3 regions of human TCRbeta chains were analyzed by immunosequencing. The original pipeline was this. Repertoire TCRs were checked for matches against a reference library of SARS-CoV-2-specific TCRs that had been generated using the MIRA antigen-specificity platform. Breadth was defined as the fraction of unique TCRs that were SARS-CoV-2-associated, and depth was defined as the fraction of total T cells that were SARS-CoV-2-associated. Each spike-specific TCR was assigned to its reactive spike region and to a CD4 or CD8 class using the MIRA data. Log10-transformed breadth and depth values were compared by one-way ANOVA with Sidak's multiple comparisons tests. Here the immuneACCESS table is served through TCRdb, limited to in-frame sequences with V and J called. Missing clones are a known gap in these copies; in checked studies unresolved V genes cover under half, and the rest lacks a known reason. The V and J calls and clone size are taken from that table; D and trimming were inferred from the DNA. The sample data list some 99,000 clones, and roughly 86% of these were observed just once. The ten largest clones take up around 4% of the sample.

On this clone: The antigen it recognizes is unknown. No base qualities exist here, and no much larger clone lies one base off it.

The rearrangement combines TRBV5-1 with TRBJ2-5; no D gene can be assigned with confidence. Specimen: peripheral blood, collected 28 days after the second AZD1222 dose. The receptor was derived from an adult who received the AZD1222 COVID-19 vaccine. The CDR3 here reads CASSALGIQETQYF. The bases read TGCGCCAGCAGCGCTTTAGGAATCCAAGAGACCCAGTACTTC.